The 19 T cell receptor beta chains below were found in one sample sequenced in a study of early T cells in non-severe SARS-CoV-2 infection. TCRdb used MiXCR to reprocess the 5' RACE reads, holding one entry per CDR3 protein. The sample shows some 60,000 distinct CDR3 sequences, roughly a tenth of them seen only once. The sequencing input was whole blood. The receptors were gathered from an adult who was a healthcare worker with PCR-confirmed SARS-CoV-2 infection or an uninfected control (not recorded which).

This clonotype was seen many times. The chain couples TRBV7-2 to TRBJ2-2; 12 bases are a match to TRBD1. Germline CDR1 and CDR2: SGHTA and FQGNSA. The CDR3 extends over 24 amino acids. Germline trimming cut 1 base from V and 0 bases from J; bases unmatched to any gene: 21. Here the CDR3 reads CASSLGWYWGQGARLAANTGELFF. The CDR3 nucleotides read TGTGCCAGCAGCTTAGGATGGTATTGGGGACAGGGGGCTAGACTAGCGGCGAACACCGGGGAGCTGTTTTTT.

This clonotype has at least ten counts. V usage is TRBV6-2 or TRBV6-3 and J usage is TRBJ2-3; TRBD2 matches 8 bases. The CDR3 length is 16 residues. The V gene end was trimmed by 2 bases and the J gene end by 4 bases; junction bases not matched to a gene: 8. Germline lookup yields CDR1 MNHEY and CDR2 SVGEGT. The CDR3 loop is CASSYEAAGVADTQYF. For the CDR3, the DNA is TGTGCCAGCAGTTACGAGGCAGCGGGAGTTGCAGATACGCAGTATTTT.

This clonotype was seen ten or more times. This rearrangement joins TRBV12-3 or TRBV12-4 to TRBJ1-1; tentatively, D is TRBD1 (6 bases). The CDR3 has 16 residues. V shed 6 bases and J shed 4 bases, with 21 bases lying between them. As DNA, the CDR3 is TGTGCCAGCAGCGCCCCCCGGGGCAGGGGTGCCACTGAAGCTTTCTTT. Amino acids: CASSAPRGRGATEAFF.

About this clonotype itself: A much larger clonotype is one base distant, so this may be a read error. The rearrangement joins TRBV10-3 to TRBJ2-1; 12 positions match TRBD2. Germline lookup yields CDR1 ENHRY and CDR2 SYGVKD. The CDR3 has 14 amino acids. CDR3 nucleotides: TGTGTCATCAGGCCCGGGACTAGCGGGAATGAGCAGTTCTTC. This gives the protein CVIRPGTSGNEQFF.

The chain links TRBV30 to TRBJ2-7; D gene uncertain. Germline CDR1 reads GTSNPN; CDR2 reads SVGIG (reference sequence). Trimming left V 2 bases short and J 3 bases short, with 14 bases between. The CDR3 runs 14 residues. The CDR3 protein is CAWSSGTLGYEQYF. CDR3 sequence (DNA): TGTGCCTGGAGTAGTGGTACGTTGGGCTACGAGCAGTACTTC.

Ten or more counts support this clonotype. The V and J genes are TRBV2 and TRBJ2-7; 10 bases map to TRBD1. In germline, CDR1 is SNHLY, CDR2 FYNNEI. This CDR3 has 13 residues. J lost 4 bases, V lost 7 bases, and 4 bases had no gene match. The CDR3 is CASIRDRGYEQYF. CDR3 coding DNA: TGTGCCAGCATTAGGGACAGGGGATACGAGCAGTACTTC.

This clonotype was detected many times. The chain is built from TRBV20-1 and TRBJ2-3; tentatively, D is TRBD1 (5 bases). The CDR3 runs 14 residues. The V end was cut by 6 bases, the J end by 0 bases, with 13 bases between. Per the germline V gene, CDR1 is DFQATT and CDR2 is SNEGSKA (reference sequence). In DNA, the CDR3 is TGCAGTGCCCCGCAGGGCGGTAGCACAGATACGCAGTATTTT. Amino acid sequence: CSAPQGGSTDTQYF.

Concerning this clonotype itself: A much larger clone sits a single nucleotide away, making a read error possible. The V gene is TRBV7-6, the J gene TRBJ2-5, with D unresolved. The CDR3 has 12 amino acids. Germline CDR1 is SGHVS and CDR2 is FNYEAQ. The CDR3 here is CVSSFYQETQYF. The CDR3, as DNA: TGTGTCAGCAGCTTTTACCAAGAGACCCAGTACTTC.

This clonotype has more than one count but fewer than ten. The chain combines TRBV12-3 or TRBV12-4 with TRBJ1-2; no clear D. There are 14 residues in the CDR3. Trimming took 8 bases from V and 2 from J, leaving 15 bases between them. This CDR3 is CASAGRGMNYGYTF. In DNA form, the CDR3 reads TGTGCCAGCGCAGGCAGAGGGATGAACTATGGCTACACCTTC.

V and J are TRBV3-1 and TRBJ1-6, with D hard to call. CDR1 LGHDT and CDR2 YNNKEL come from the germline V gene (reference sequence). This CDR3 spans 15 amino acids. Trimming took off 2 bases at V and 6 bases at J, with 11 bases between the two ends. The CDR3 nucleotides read TGTGCCAGCAGCCAATTGCAAGGGATTAATTCACCCCTCCACTTT. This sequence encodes CASSQLQGINSPLHF.

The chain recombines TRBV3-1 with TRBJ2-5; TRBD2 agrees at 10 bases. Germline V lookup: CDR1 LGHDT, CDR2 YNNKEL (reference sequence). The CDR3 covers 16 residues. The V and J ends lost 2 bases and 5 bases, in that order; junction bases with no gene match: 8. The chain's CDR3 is CASSQRSGRAGETQYF. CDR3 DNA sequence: TGTGCCAGCAGCCAAAGAAGCGGGAGGGCCGGCGAGACCCAGTACTTC.

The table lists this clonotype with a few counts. The CDR3 loop is CAWSVQGMLADRPQHF. The CDR3 DNA follows: TGTGCCTGGAGTGTACAGGGGATGTTGGCCGATCGGCCCCAGCATTTT. The chain recombines TRBV30 with TRBJ1-5; 7 bases map to TRBD1. The CDR3 runs to 16 residues. The germline V gene encodes CDR1 GTSNPN and CDR2 SVGIG (reference sequence). V lost 0 bases, J lost 9 bases, and 14 bases stayed unmatched.

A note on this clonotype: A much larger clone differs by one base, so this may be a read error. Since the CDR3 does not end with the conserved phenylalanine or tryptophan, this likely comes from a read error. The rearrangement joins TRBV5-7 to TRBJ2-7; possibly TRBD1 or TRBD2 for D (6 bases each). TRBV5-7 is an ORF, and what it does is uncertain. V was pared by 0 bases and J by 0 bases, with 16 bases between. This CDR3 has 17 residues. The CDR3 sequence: CASSLADRRGDSYEQYL. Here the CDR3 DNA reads TGTGCCAGCAGCTTGGCGGATAGGAGGGGGGACTCCTACGAGCAGTACCTC.

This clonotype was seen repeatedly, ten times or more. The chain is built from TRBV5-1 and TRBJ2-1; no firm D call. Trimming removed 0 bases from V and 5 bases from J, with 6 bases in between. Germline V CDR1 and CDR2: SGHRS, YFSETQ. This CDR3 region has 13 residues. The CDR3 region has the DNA TGCGCCAGCAGCTTGGTAAGGAACAATGAGCAGTTCTTC. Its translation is CASSLVRNNEQFF. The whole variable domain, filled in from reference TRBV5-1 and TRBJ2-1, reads KAGVTQTPRYLIKTRGQQVTLSCSPISGHRSVSWYQQTPGQGLQFLFEYFSETQRNKGNFPGRFSGRQFSNSRSEMNVSTLELGDSALYLCASSLVRNNEQFFGPGTRLTVL.

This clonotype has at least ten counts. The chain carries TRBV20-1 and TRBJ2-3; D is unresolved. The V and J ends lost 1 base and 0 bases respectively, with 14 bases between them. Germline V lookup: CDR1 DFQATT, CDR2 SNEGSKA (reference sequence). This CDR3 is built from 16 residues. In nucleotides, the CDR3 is TGCAGTGCTAGAGCCCTCGGCGACCTAAGCACAGATACGCAGTATTTT. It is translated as CSARALGDLSTDTQYF.

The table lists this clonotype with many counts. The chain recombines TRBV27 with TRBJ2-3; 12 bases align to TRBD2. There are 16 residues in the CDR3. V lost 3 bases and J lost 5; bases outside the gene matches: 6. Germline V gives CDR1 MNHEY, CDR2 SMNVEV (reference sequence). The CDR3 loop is CASSFLAGGWGDTQYF. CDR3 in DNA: TGTGCCAGCAGTTTCCTAGCGGGAGGGTGGGGAGATACGCAGTATTTT.

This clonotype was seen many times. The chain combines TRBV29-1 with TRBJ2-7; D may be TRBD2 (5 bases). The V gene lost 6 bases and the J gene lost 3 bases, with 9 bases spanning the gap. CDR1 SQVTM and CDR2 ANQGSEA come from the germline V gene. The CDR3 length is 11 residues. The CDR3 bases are TGCAGCGTCGGGAAGGTCTACGAGCAGTACTTC. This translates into CSVGKVYEQYF.

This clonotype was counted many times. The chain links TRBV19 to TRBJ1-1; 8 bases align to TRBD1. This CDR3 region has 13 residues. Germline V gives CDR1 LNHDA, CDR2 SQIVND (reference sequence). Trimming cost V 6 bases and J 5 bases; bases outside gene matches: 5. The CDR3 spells CASSRTGKTEAFF. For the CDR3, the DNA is TGTGCCAGTAGCCGGACAGGGAAAACTGAAGCTTTCTTT.

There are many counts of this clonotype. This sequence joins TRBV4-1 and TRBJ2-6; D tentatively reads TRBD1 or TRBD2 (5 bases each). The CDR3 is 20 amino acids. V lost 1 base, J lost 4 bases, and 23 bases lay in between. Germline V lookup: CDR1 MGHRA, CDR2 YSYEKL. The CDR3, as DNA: TGCGCCAGCAGCCAAGGGGCCTCATTTTTTGGGGGAGAAGGGGCCAACGTCCTGACTTTC. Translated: CASSQGASFFGGEGANVLTF.